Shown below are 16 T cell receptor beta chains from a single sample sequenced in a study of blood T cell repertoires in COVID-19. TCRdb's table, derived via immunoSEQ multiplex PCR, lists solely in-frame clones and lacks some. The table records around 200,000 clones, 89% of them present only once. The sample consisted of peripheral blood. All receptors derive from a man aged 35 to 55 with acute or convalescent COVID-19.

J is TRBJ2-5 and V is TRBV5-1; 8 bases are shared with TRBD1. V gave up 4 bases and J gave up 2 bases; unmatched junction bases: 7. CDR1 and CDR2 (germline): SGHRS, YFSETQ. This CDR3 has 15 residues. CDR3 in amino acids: CASSLGGTGQETQYF. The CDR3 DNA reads TGCGCCAGCAGCCTCGGCGGGACAGGACAAGAGACCCAGTACTTC.

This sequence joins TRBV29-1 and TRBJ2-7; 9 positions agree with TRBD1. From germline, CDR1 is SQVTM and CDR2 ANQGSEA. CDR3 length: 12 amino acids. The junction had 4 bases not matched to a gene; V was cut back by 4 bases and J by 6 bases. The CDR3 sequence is CSVGTGDREQYF. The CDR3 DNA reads TGCAGCGTTGGGACAGGGGATCGCGAGCAGTACTTC.

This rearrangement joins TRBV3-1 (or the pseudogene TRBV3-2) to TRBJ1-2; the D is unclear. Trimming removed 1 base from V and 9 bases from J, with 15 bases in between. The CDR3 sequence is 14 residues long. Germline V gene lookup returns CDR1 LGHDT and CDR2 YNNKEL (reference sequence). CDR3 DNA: TGTGCCAGCAGCCAAGGACGGACTATTAGTCGCTACACCTTC. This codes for CASSQGRTISRYTF.

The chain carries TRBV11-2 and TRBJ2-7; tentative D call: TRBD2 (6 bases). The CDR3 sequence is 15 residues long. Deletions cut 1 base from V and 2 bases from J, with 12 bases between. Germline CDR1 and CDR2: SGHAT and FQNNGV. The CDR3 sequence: CASSLVAGRTYEQYF. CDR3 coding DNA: TGTGCCAGCAGCTTAGTGGCGGGGAGGACCTACGAGCAGTACTTC.

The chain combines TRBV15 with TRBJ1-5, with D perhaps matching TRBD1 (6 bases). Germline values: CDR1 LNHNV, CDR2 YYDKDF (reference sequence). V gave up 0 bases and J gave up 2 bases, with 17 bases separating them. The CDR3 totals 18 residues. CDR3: CATSRDRRGRGGNQPQHF. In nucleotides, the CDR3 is TGTGCCACCAGCAGAGATCGTAGGGGCAGGGGAGGCAATCAGCCCCAGCATTTT.

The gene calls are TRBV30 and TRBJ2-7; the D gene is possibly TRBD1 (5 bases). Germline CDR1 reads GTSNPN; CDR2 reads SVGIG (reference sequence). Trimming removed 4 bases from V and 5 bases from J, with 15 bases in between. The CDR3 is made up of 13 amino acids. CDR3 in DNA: TGTGCCTGGACATTTGGGGCGGAAGACGAGCAGTACTTC. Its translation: CAWTFGAEDEQYF.

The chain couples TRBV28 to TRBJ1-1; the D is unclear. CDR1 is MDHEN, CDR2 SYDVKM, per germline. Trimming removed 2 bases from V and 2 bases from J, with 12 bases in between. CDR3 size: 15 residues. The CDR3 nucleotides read TGTGCCAGCAGTTTACGCTTTCGGGGAAACACTGAAGCTTTCTTT. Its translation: CASSLRFRGNTEAFF.

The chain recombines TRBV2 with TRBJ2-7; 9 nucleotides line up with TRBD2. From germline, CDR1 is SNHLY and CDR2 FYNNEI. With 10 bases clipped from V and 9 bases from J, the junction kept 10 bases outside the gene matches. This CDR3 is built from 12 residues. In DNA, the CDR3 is TGTGCCACAACGGGGCTAGCGGGGAGGCAGTACTTC. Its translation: CATTGLAGRQYF.

CDR3 protein: CASSLTGATNEKLFF. The CDR3, as DNA: TGCGCCAGCAGCTTAACAGGGGCAACTAATGAAAAACTGTTTTTT. V usage is TRBV5-1 and J usage is TRBJ1-4, with 7 bases aligning to TRBD1. With V trimmed by 2 bases and J by 0 bases, 1 base remained unmatched. CDR1 is SGHRS, CDR2 YFSETQ, per germline. The CDR3 length is 15 residues.

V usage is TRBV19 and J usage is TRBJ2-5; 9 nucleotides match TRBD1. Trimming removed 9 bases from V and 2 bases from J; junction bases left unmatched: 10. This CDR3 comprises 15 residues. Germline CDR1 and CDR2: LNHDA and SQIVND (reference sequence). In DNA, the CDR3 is TGTGCCAGCAGTCACAGGGGGCGGGGGCAAGAGACCCAGTACTTC. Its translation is CASSHRGRGQETQYF. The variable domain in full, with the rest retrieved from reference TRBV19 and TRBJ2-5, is DGGITQSPKYLFRKEGQNVTLSCEQNLNHDAMYWYRQDPGQGLRLIYYSQIVNDFQKGDIAEGYSVSREKKESFPLTVTSAQKNPTAFYLCASSHRGRGQETQYFGPGTRLLVL.

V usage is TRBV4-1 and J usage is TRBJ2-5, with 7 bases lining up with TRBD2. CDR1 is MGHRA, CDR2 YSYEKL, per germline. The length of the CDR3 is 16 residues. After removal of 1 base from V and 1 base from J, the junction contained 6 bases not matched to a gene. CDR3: CASSQVPTGGQETQYF. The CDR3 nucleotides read TGCGCCAGCAGCCAAGTTCCTACGGGGGGCCAAGAGACCCAGTACTTC.

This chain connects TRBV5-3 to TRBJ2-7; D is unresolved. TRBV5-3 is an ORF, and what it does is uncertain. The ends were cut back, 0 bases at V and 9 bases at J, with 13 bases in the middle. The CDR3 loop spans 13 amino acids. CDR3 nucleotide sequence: TGTGCCAGAAGCTTGGCCGGTTTTAGAGGGCAGTACTTC. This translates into CARSLAGFRGQYF.

The CDR3 spells CAWSEGIRTGNVDTEAFF. Written as DNA, the CDR3 is TGTGCCTGGAGTGAGGGTATACGGACAGGGAATGTCGACACTGAAGCTTTCTTT. The V and J genes are TRBV30 and TRBJ1-1, with 8 bases that match TRBD1. Germline assignment: CDR1 GTSNPN and CDR2 SVGIG (reference sequence). V was clipped by 1 base and J by 3 bases; unmatched bases: 16. The CDR3 sequence is 18 residues long.

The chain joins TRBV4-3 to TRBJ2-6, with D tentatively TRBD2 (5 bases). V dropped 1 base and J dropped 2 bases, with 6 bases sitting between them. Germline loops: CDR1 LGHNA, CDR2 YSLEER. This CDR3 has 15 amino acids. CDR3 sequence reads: CASSQGGAGANVLTF. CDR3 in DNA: TGCGCCAGCAGCCAAGGGGGAGCTGGGGCCAACGTCCTGACTTTC.

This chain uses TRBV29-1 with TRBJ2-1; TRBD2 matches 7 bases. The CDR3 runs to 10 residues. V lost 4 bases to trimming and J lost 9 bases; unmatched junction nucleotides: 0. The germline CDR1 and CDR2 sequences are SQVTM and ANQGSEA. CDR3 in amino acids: CSVAGGEQFF. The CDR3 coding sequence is TGCAGCGTTGCGGGGGGTGAGCAGTTCTTC.

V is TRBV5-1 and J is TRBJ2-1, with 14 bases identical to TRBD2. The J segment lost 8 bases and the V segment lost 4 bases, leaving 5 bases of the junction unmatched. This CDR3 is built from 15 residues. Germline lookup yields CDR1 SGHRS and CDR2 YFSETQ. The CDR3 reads CASSLGLAGGYEQFF. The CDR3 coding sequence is TGCGCCAGCAGCCTAGGACTAGCGGGGGGCTATGAGCAGTTCTTC.